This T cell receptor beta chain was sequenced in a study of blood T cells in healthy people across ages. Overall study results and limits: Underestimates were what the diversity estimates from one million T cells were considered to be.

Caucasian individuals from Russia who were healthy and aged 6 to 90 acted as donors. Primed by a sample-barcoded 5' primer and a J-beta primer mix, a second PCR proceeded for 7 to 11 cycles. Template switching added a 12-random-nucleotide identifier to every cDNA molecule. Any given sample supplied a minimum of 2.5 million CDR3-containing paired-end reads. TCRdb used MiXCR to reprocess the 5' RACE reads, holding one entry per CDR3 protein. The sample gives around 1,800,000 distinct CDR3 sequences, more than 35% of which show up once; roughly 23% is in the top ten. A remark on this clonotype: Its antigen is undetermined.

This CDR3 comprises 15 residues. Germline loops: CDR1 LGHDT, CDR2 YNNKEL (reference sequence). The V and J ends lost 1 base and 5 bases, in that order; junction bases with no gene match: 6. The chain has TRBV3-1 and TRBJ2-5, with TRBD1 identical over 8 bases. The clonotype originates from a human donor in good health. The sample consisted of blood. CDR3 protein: CASSQVSGGGETQYF. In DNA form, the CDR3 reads TGTGCCAGCAGCCAAGTTTCAGGGGGCGGGGAGACCCAGTACTTC.